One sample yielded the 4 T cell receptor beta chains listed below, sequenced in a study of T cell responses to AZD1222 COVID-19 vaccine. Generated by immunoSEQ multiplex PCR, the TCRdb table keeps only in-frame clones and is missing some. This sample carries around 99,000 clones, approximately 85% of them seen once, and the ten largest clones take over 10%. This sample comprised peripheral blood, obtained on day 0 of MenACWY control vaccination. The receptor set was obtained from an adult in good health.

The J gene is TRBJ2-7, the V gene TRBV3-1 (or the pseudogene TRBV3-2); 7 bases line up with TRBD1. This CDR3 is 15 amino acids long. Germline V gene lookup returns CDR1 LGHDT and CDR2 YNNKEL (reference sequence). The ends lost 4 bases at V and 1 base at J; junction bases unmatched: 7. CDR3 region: CASSPRQGRSYEQYF. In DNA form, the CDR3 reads TGTGCCAGCAGCCCTCGACAGGGTAGGTCCTACGAGCAGTACTTC.

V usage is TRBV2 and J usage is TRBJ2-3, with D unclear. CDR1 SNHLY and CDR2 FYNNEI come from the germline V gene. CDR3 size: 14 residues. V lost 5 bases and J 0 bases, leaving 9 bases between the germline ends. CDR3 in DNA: TGTGCCAGCAGTCGTCTAACTAGCACAGATACGCAGTATTTT. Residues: CASSRLTSTDTQYF.

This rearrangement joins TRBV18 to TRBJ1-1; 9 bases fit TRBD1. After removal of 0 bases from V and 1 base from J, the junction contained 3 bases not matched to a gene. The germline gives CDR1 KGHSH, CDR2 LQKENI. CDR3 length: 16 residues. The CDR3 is CASSPPQGQGNTEAFF. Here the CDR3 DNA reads TGTGCCAGCTCACCACCCCAGGGACAGGGGAACACTGAAGCTTTCTTT.

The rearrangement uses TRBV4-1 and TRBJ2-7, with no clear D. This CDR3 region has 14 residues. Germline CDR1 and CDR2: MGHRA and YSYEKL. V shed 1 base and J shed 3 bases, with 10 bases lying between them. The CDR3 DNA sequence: TGCGCCAGCAGCCAAGGGGTCCTCCTCTACGAGCAGTACTTC. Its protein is CASSQGVLLYEQYF.